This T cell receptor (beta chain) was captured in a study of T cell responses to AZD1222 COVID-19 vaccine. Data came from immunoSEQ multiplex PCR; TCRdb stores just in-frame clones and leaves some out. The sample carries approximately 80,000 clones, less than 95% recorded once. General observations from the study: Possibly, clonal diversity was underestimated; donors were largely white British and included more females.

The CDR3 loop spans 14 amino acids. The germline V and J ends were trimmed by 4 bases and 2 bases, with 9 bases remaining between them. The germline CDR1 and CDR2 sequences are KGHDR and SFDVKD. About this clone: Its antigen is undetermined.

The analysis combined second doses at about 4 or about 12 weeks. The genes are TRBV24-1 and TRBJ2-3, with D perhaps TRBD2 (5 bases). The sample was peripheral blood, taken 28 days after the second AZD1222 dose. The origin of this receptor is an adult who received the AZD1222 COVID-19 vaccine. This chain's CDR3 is CATSEDYPTDTQYF. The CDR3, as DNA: TGTGCCACCAGTGAAGACTACCCCACAGATACGCAGTATTTT.